These T cell receptor beta chains were read from a single sample in a study of blood T cells in healthy people across ages. TCRdb recomputed calls from the 5' RACE reads with MiXCR, one row per CDR3 protein. The sample includes fewer than 2 million distinct CDR3 sequences, more than 35% of them seen just once. The material sequenced was blood. The origin of the receptors is a human donor in good health. Each CDR3 is given with its conserved first and last residue. A D gene is named only where the DNA matches it firmly. Where a row states a size, it is once, few, many or the class of an expanded clone; other rows omit it.

J gene,clone size,V gene,D gene,CDR3 DNA,CDR3 protein
TRBJ2-7,NA,TRBV20-1,TRBD2,TGCAGTGCGCAACTAGCGAGCTACGAGCAGTACTTC,CSAQLASYEQYF
TRBJ1-2,few,TRBV12-3/TRBV12-4,NA,TGTGCCAGCAGTTTACGGGCATCAGGAGGTGGCTACACCTTC,CASSLRASGGGYTF
TRBJ2-3,few,TRBV11-3,TRBD2,TGTGCCAGCAGCTCCAGCACCTCTAGCGGGGATACGCAGTATTTT,CASSSSTSSGDTQYF
TRBJ2-6,once,TRBV12-3/TRBV12-4,TRBD1,TGTGCCAGCAGTTTAAGTCCTGGGACAGGGCCCTCTGGAGGGGCCAACGTCCGGACTTTC,CASSLSPGTGPSGGANVRTF
TRBJ2-1,few,TRBV20-1,TRBD2,TGCAGTGCTAGAGATCTACGGGGGGGCTCCTACAATGAGCAGTTCTTC,CSARDLRGGSYNEQFF
TRBJ2-5,NA,TRBV9,TRBD2,TGTGCCAGCACCGAGGGACTACAAGAGACCCAGTACTTC,CASTEGLQETQYF
TRBJ2-3,few,TRBV12-3/TRBV12-4,TRBD2,TGTGCCAGCAGTTTCCCAAGCGGGGAGGCGCAGTATTTT,CASSFPSGEAQYF
TRBJ2-1,few,TRBV7-2,TRBD2,TGTGCCAGCAGCCCCCGGACTAGCGGGATACACAATGAGCAGTTCTTC,CASSPRTSGIHNEQFF
TRBJ2-5,NA,TRBV19,NA,TGTGCCAGTAGTACCTGGACAGAACAAGAGACCCAGTACTTC,CASSTWTEQETQYF
TRBJ2-1,NA,TRBV7-3,TRBD2,TGTGCCAGCAGCTTACGGGGTGCGGGGGGCACCTACAATGAGCAGTTCTTC,CASSLRGAGGTYNEQFF
TRBJ2-4,NA,TRBV5-1,TRBD1,TGCGCCAGCAGCACCGGACAGGAGGACCGGTGCGGCAAAAACATTCAGTACTTC,CASSTGQEDRCGKNIQYF
TRBJ2-1,few,TRBV20-1,NA,TGCAGTGCTAGTGCCGGGGACCAGCTCAATGAGCAGTTCTTC,CSASAGDQLNEQFF
TRBJ2-5,NA,TRBV5-4,NA,TGTGCCAGCAGCTGGATCGGGGCCGAAGAGACCCAGTACTTC,CASSWIGAEETQYF
TRBJ2-1,many,TRBV5-1,NA,TGCGCCAGCAGCTTGGTGGCAGGGAGGTACAATGAGCAGTTCTTC,CASSLVAGRYNEQFF
TRBJ2-6,NA,TRBV6-5,TRBD1,TGTGCCAGCAGCGCAGGGGGCACTGGGGCCAACGTCCTGACTTTC,CASSAGGTGANVLTF
TRBJ2-3,NA,TRBV20-1,NA,TGCACCGCCGGGGACACAGATACGCAGTATTTT,CTAGDTDTQYF
TRBJ1-5,once,TRBV4-3,NA,TGCGCCAGCAGCCAATTAGCACAGGGTAATCAGCCCCAGCATTTT,CASSQLAQGNQPQHF
TRBJ2-1,NA,TRBV6-4,NA,TGTGCCAGCAGTCGTGAGGGGGGAAATGAGCAGTTCTTC,CASSREGGNEQFF
TRBJ2-7,few,TRBV28,NA,TGTGCCGGCAGTTCGGGGGTTACTTCTACTCCTAACGAGCAGTACTTC,CAGSSGVTSTPNEQYF
TRBJ2-1,few,TRBV7-2,NA,TGTGCCAGCACCCAAGGACAGCAACTCTCCTACAATGAGCAGTTCTTC,CASTQGQQLSYNEQFF
TRBJ2-5,NA,TRBV5-1,TRBD2,TGCGCCAGCAGCTTGTGGAGTTCGGGTTGGACTAGCGGGGCCTCGGAGACCCAGTACTTC,CASSLWSSGWTSGASETQYF
TRBJ1-2,many,TRBV5-5,NA,TGTGCCAGCAGCTTCGCAGTAAACTATGGCTACACCTTC,CASSFAVNYGYTF
TRBJ2-1,NA,TRBV13,NA,TGTGCCAGCAGCTTAGGACTCCATCGGGGCGAGCAGTTCTTC,CASSLGLHRGEQFF
TRBJ2-7,few,TRBV20-1,TRBD2,TGCAGTGCTAGACTCGGACTAGCGGGGGGTCTGGACGAGCAGTACTTC,CSARLGLAGGLDEQYF
TRBJ2-1,few,TRBV18,NA,TGTGCCAGCTCACCTTATTTGGACCGGTCCTCCTACAATGAGCAGTTCTTC,CASSPYLDRSSYNEQFF
TRBJ1-4,NA,TRBV12-3/TRBV12-4,TRBD1,TGTGCCAGCAGATATAAGGGACAGGTCTATGAAAAACTGTTTTTT,CASRYKGQVYEKLFF
TRBJ2-1,NA,TRBV27,NA,TGTGCCAGCAGTTCCAGACAGGACTACGGGCAGTTCTTC,CASSSRQDYGQFF
TRBJ1-6,NA,TRBV4-3,NA,TGCGCCAGCAGCCAAGATTACCAGGGGTCTTCACCCCTCCACTTT,CASSQDYQGSSPLHF
TRBJ2-5,many,TRBV29-1,TRBD1,TGCAGCGTTTCAGGGGGCGGCCCCCAAGAGACCCAGTACTTC,CSVSGGGPQETQYF
TRBJ2-5,NA,TRBV7-2,NA,TGTGCCAGCAGCTTAACTTCGGCTAGTAGGTTTGAGACCCAGTACTTC,CASSLTSASRFETQYF
TRBJ2-1,NA,TRBV6-1,TRBD2,TGTGCCAGCAGTGACCTTTCGGGGGAGGGTTGGGATGAGCAGTTCTTC,CASSDLSGEGWDEQFF
TRBJ1-4,once,TRBV5-1,NA,TGCGCCAGCAGTATCTCGGGCCGAACAAATGAAAAACTGTTTTTT,CASSISGRTNEKLFF
TRBJ2-1,NA,TRBV29-1,TRBD2,TGCAGCGCTTCGGCTAGCGGTGGGTCTGAGCAGTTCTTC,CSASASGGSEQFF
TRBJ1-4,few,TRBV7-9,NA,TGTGCCAGCAGCTTTCGAGATCTTAATGAAAAACTGTTTTTT,CASSFRDLNEKLFF
TRBJ2-3,NA,TRBV20-1,NA,TGCAGTGCTTTCAGGGGGGCTGATTCAGATACGCAGTATTTT,CSAFRGADSDTQYF
TRBJ2-7,NA,TRBV20-1,NA,TGCGGTGCTAGAGACCCGACGGCACTTACAGAGCAGTACTTC,CGARDPTALTEQYF
TRBJ2-5,few,TRBV20-1,TRBD1,TGCAGTGCTGGACAGGGTCTGGAGGAGACCCAGTACTTC,CSAGQGLEETQYF
TRBJ2-3,NA,TRBV12-3/TRBV12-4,TRBD2,TGTGCCAGCAGTTTCGGACTAGCGGGGGGGTTTTTCACAGATACGCAGTATTTT,CASSFGLAGGFFTDTQYF
TRBJ2-7,NA,TRBV29-1,NA,TGCAGCGTTTATGACAGGAGCTCCTACGAGCAGTACTTC,CSVYDRSSYEQYF
TRBJ2-1,few,TRBV29-1,TRBD1,TGCAGCCTGGACAGGGGTAATGAGCAGTTCTTC,CSLDRGNEQFF
TRBJ1-1,NA,TRBV5-1,NA,TGTGCCAGCAGCTTAGACTCTGGGGGCACTGAAGCTTTCTTT,CASSLDSGGTEAFF
TRBJ2-5,NA,TRBV13,TRBD2,TGTGCCAGCAGCTCCGGACTAGCGGGGGGCCTATTATTAGAGACCCAGTACTTC,CASSSGLAGGLLLETQYF
TRBJ2-3,NA,TRBV29-1,NA,TGCAGCGTTGAGAGCTACCCAGATACGCAGTATTTT,CSVESYPDTQYF
TRBJ1-2,NA,TRBV6-5,NA,TGTGCCAGCAGTTACTCGAACAGGAGGGGCTATGGCTACACCTTC,CASSYSNRRGYGYTF
TRBJ1-2,NA,TRBV6-5,NA,TGTGCCAGCAGAGGGGTCGCCCGGCGAGGCTACACCTTC,CASRGVARRGYTF
TRBJ2-3,NA,TRBV5-1,NA,TGCGCCAGCAGCTTGGCTGGACAGCCCACAGGTACGCAGTATTTT,CASSLAGQPTGTQYF
TRBJ1-2,once,TRBV7-9,TRBD1,TGTGCCAGCAGCTTAGATGGAACGGGACAGAGAAACTATGGCTACACCTTC,CASSLDGTGQRNYGYTF
TRBJ2-3,NA,TRBV20-1,NA,TGCACAAGCGGAACTAGCACAGATACGCAGTATTTT,CTSGTSTDTQYF
TRBJ2-1,few,TRBV12-3/TRBV12-4,TRBD1,TGTGCCACTACCGGGACAGGCCTTAGTGATGAGCAGTTCTTC,CATTGTGLSDEQFF
TRBJ1-3,NA,TRBV7-2,NA,TGTGCCAGCAGCCCAGGAGGAGGGGGAAACACCATATATTTT,CASSPGGGGNTIYF
TRBJ2-3,NA,TRBV28,TRBD2,TGTGCCAGCAGTTCTACTAGCGGGGGGGCGTATACGCAGTATTTT,CASSSTSGGAYTQYF
TRBJ2-1,NA,TRBV20-1,NA,TGCAGTGCTAGAGATACGTCCAGAATTGGTCGACGTATCAGTGAGCAGTTCTTC,CSARDTSRIGRRISEQFF
TRBJ1-1,NA,TRBV6-4,NA,TGTGCCAGCAGTGAAATGAGAGGCACTGAAGCTTTCTTT,CASSEMRGTEAFF
TRBJ2-1,NA,TRBV3-1,NA,TGTGCCAGCAGCCAGTCCGGGTTCCCGTTCTTC,CASSQSGFPFF
TRBJ2-3,few,TRBV4-3,NA,TGCGCCAGCAGCCAAGCGCTACAGGGACCAGATACGCAGTATTTT,CASSQALQGPDTQYF
TRBJ2-1,few,TRBV12-3/TRBV12-4,NA,TGTGCCAGCAGTTTTAGCCAAGGAGGCTACAATGGGCAGTTCTTC,CASSFSQGGYNGQFF
TRBJ1-5,NA,TRBV12-3/TRBV12-4,NA,TGTGCCACGAGTGAGGGGGGACTCAAGCCCCAGCATTTT,CATSEGGLKPQHF
TRBJ1-2,few,TRBV7-6,TRBD1,TGTGCCAGCAGCCCCCGACAGGGTATGCCCTATGGCTACACCTTC,CASSPRQGMPYGYTF
TRBJ1-2,few,TRBV12-3/TRBV12-4,TRBD1,TGTGCCAGCAGTTCACGTGGGACAGGGGATGGCTACACCTTC,CASSSRGTGDGYTF
TRBJ1-2,NA,TRBV9,NA,TGTGCCAGCAGCGGAGCCGAGTATCACTATGGCTACACCTTC,CASSGAEYHYGYTF